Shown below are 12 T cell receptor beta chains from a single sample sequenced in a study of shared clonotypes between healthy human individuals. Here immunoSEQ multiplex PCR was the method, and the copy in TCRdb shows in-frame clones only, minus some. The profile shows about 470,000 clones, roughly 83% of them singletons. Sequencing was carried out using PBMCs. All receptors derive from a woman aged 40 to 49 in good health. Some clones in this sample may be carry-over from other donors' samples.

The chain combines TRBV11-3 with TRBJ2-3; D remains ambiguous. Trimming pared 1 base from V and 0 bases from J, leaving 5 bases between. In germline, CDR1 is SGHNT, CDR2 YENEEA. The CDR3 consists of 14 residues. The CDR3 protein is CASSLGESTDTQYF. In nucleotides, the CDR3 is TGTGCCAGCAGCTTAGGCGAGAGCACAGATACGCAGTATTTT.

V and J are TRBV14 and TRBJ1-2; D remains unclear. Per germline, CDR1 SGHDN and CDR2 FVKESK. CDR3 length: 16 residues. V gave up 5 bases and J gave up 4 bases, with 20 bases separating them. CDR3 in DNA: TGTGCCAGCAGCAGCGCTCCATCTGGAAAGACCTATGGCTACACCTTC. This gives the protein CASSSAPSGKTYGYTF.

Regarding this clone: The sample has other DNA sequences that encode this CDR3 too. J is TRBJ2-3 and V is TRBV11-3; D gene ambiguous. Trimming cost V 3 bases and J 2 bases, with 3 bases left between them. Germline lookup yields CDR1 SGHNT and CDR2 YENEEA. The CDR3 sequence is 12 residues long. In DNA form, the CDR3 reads TGTGCCAGCAGCTTGCACACAGATACGCAGTATTTT. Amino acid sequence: CASSLHTDTQYF.

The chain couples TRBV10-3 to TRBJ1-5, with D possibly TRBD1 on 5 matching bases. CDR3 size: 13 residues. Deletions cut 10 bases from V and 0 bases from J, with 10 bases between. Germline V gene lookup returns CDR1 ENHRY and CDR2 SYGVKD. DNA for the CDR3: TGTGCCACGGGACGGGATAGCAATCAGCCCCAGCATTTT. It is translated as CATGRDSNQPQHF.

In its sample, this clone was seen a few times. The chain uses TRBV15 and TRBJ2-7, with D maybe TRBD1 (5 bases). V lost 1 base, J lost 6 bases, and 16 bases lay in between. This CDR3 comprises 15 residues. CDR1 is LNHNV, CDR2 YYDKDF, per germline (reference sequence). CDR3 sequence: CATSRVLDTWAEQYF. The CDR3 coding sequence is TGTGCCACCAGCAGAGTGTTGGACACATGGGCCGAGCAGTACTTC.

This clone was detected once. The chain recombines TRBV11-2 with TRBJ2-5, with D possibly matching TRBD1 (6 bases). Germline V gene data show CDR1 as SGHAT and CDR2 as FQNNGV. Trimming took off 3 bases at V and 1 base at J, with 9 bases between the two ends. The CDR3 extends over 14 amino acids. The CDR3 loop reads CASSFRGVQETQYF. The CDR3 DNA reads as TGTGCCAGCAGCTTCAGGGGTGTCCAAGAGACCCAGTACTTC. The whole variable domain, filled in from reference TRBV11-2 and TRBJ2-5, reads EAGVAQSPRYKIIEKRQSVAFWCNPISGHATLYWYQQILGQGPKLLIQFQNNGVVDDSQLPKDRFSAERLKGVDSTLKIQPAKLEDSAVYLCASSFRGVQETQYFGPGTRLLVL.

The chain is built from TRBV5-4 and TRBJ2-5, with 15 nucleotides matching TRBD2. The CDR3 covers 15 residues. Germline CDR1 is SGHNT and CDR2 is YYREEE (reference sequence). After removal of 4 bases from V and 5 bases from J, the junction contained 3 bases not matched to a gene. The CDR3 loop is CASSAGLAGGETQYF. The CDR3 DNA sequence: TGTGCCAGCAGCGCCGGACTAGCGGGAGGGGAGACCCAGTACTTC.

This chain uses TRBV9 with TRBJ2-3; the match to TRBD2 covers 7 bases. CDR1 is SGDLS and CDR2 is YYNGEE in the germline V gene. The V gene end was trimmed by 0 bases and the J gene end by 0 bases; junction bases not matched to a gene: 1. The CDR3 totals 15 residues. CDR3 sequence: CASSVGSGSTDTQYF. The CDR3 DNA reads TGTGCCAGCAGCGTAGGTAGCGGGAGCACAGATACGCAGTATTTT. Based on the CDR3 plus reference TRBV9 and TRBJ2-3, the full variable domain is DSGVTQTPKHLITATGQRVTLRCSPRSGDLSVYWYQQSLDQGLQFLIQYYNGEERAKGNILERFSAQQFPDLHSELNLSSLELGDSALYFCASSVGSGSTDTQYFGPGTRLTVL.

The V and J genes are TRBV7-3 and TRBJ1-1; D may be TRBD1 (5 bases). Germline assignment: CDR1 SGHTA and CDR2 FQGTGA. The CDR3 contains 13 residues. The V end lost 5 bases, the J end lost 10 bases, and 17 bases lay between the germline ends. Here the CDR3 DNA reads TGTGCCAGCAGCCCAAGCCGGGGGTTGGTAGCTTTCTTT. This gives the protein CASSPSRGLVAFF.

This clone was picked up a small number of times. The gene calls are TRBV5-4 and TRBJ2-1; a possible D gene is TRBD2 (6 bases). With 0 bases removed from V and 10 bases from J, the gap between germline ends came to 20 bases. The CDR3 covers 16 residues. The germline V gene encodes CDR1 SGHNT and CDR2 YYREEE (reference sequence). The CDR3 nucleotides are TGTGCCAGCAGCTTGGGTGGGGGGTTATGGAGCGACGAGCAGTTCTTC. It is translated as CASSLGGGLWSDEQFF.

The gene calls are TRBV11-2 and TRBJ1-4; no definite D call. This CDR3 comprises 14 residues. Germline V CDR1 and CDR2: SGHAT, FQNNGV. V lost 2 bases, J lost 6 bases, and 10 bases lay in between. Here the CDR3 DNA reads TGTGCCAGCAGCTTAAGCAGGTCGGATGAAAAACTGTTTTTT. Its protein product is CASSLSRSDEKLFF. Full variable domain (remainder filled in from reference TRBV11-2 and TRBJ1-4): EAGVAQSPRYKIIEKRQSVAFWCNPISGHATLYWYQQILGQGPKLLIQFQNNGVVDDSQLPKDRFSAERLKGVDSTLKIQPAKLEDSAVYLCASSLSRSDEKLFFGSGTQLSVL.

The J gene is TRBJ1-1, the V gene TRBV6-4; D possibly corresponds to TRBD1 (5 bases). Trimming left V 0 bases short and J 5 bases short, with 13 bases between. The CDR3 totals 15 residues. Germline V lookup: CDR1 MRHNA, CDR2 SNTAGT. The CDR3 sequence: CASSDSSVGTTEAFF. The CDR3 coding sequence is TGTGCCAGCAGTGACTCGAGCGTAGGGACTACTGAAGCTTTCTTT.